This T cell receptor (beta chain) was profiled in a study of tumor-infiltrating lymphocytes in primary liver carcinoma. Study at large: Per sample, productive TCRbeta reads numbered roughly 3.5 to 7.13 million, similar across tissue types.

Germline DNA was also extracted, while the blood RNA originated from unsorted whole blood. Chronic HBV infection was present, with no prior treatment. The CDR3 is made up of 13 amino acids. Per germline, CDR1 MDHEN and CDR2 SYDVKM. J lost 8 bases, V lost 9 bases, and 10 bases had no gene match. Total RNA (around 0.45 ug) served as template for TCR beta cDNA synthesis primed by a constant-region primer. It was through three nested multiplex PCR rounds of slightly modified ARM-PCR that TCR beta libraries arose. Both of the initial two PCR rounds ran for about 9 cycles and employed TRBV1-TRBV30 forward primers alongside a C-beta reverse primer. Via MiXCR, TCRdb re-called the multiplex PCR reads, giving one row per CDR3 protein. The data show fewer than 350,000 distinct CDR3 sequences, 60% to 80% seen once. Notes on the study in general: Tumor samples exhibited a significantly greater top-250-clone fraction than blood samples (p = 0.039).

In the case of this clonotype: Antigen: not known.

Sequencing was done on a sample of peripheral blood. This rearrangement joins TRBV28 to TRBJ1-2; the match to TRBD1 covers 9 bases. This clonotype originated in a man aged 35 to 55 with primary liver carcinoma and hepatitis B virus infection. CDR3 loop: CARSPGQGRGYTF. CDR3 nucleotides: TGTGCCAGAAGCCCGGGACAGGGAAGGGGCTACACCTTC.